These 4 T cell receptor beta chains were all obtained from the same sample, sequenced in a study of OX40 agonist ivuxolimab in advanced cancers. The assay was immunoSEQ multiplex PCR, and TCRdb's table has in-frame clones only and misses some. Of some 150,000 clones in the sample, about nine tenths were seen once. The sample consisted of CD4+ or CD8+ T cells sorted from blood, taken in a trial of the OX40 agonist ivuxolimab. Source of these receptors: an adult with an advanced solid tumor such as melanoma, head and neck, liver or kidney cancer.

CDR3 in amino acids: CASRTGTGMSGANVLTF. The DNA for the CDR3 is TGTGCCAGCAGAACCGGGACAGGGATGTCTGGGGCCAACGTCCTGACTTTC. This rearrangement joins TRBV27 to TRBJ2-6, with 9 bases aligning to TRBD1. The germline CDR1 and CDR2 sequences are MNHEY and SMNVEV (reference sequence). This CDR3 is 17 amino acids long. V was pared by 6 bases and J by 1 base, with 7 bases of the junction left unmatched.

This clone was counted a single time. The chain links TRBV5-8 to TRBJ1-5; D call uncertain. The V end lost 2 bases, the J end lost 2 bases, and 11 bases lay between the germline ends. The CDR3 loop spans 15 amino acids. Germline CDR1 SGHTS, CDR2 YDEGEE. In DNA, the CDR3 is TGTGCCAGCAGCTTAGGCGGGCTGGGCAATCAGCCCCAGCATTTT. This gives the protein CASSLGGLGNQPQHF.

This chain uses TRBV6-4 with TRBJ1-2; 7 positions agree with TRBD1. The trim removed 5 bases at V and 2 bases at J, leaving 5 bases unmatched. Germline CDR1 is MRHNA and CDR2 is SNTAGT. The CDR3 is 14 amino acids. The CDR3: CASSIRTGNYGYTF. In nucleotides, the CDR3 is TGTGCCAGCAGTATAAGGACAGGAAACTATGGCTACACCTTC.

The V call is TRBV27, the J call TRBJ2-5; the D gene is possibly TRBD2 (5 bases). Trimming cost V 6 bases and J 2 bases, with 16 bases left between them. Germline V gene data show CDR1 as MNHEY and CDR2 as SMNVEV (reference sequence). This CDR3 is built from 15 residues. The CDR3 sequence: CASRGYGVPQETQYF. The DNA for the CDR3 is TGTGCCAGCAGGGGGTACGGGGTCCCGCAAGAGACCCAGTACTTC.